This passage covers 13 T cell receptor beta chains from one sample sequenced in a study of cytomegalovirus exposure and HLA in healthy donors. 60 Vbeta and 13 Jbeta primers were used in PCR. This table comes from immunoSEQ multiplex PCR, and its TCRdb copy is limited to in-frame clones, with some not included. This sample has 63,000 or so clones, with approximately 81% found just once. The sample comprised PBMCs. The source of these receptors is a young woman in good health and CMV-seropositive.

This clone was found once. The chain uses TRBV16 and TRBJ1-5; 9 nucleotides line up with TRBD1. CDR1 and CDR2 (germline): KGHSY, FQNENV. V lost 6 bases, J lost 4 bases, and 4 bases stayed unmatched. The CDR3 is 14 residues long. CDR3 DNA sequence: TGTGCCAGCAGTGGACAGGGGACGAATCAGCCCCAGCATTTT. It is translated as CASSGQGTNQPQHF. The full variable domain, completed using reference TRBV16 and TRBJ1-5, is GEEVAQTPKHLVRGEGQKAKLYCAPIKGHSYVFWYQQVLKNEFKFLISFQNENVFDETGMPKERFSAKCLPNSPCSLEIQATKLEDSAVYFCASSGQGTNQPQHFGDGTRLSIL.

This CDR3 reads CSVGETGAAGELFF. CDR3 DNA sequence: TGCAGCGTTGGGGAGACAGGGGCGGCCGGGGAGCTGTTTTTT. The chain uses TRBV29-1 and TRBJ2-2; TRBD1 matches at 8 bases. The V and J ends lost 4 bases and 6 bases, in that order; junction bases with no gene match: 7. Germline assignment: CDR1 SQVTM and CDR2 ANQGSEA. This CDR3 is built from 14 residues.

The table lists this clone with a few counts. CDR3 loop: CASSAQGNQPQHF. In DNA form, the CDR3 reads TGTGCCAGCAGTGCTCAGGGGAATCAGCCCCAGCATTTT. This chain joins TRBV6-6 and TRBJ1-5, with D possibly matching TRBD1 (6 bases). V was cut by 5 bases and J by 4 bases, with 9 bases left in between. The CDR3 loop spans 13 amino acids. From germline, CDR1 is MNHNY and CDR2 SVGAGI (reference sequence).

This sequence joins TRBV4-2 and TRBJ2-7; 8 bases agree with TRBD2. Germline CDR1 is LGHNA and CDR2 is YNFKEQ. This CDR3 comprises 16 residues. V dropped 1 base and J dropped 7; count of bases not matched to a gene: 12. The CDR3 loop reads CASSQALTSGPREQYF. As DNA, the CDR3 is TGTGCCAGCAGCCAAGCCTTAACTAGCGGACCACGAGAGCAGTACTTC.

This clone was found a few times. This rearrangement joins TRBV10-3 to TRBJ2-3; 7 nucleotides line up with TRBD1. With 6 bases clipped from V and 1 base from J, the junction kept 7 bases outside the gene matches. Germline V gives CDR1 ENHRY, CDR2 SYGVKD. The length of the CDR3 is 15 residues. CDR3 sequence: CAISPSDRGTDTQYF. The CDR3 region has the DNA TGTGCCATCAGCCCGAGCGACAGGGGCACAGATACGCAGTATTTT.

The chain joins TRBV30 to TRBJ1-2; weak D call: TRBD1 (5 bases). V dropped 2 bases and J dropped 4 bases, with 11 bases sitting between them. The CDR3 covers 13 residues. Germline loops: CDR1 GTSNPN, CDR2 SVGIG (reference sequence). CDR3 coding DNA: TGTGCCTGGAGTCAGGGCGGATCCTATGGCTACACCTTC. Amino acid sequence: CAWSQGGSYGYTF.

This clone was recorded a few times. The genes are TRBV28 and TRBJ1-1; TRBD1 is a possible D gene (6 bases). Germline V gene data show CDR1 as MDHEN and CDR2 as SYDVKM. CDR3 length: 16 residues. Trimming removed 5 bases at V and 1 base at J, with 17 bases between. The CDR3 protein is CASSPQGKGQNTEAFF. CDR3 sequence (DNA): TGTGCCAGCAGTCCCCAGGGGAAGGGACAGAACACTGAAGCTTTCTTT.

This rearrangement joins TRBV14 to TRBJ2-3, with 13 bases lining up with TRBD2. The CDR3 has 16 amino acids. Germline V gene lookup returns CDR1 SGHDN and CDR2 FVKESK. Germline trimming cut 3 bases from V and 5 bases from J; bases unmatched to any gene: 5. The CDR3 DNA sequence: TGTGCCAGCAGCCACTGGACTAGCGGGAGTAGAGATACGCAGTATTTT. Translated, it gives CASSHWTSGSRDTQYF.

There are a few counts of this clone. This sequence joins TRBV4-2 and TRBJ2-1; TRBD2 might be the D (6 bases). V was shortened by 4 bases and J by 6 bases, with 19 bases between the two germline ends. Germline V gene sequence: CDR1 LGHNA, CDR2 YNFKEQ. This CDR3 is built from 16 residues. The DNA for the CDR3 is TGTGCCAGCAGCCCCCTATCGGGCGGGAAGGGCAATGAGCAGTTCTTC. The encoded protein is CASSPLSGGKGNEQFF.

This clone was picked up a small number of times. The chain links TRBV15 to TRBJ2-7; 11 positions match TRBD2. This CDR3 is built from 15 residues. V shed 0 bases, J shed 9 bases, and the junction held 7 bases outside the gene matches. From germline, CDR1 is LNHNV and CDR2 YYDKDF (reference sequence). CDR3 in amino acids: CATSRDGTSGSVQYF. CDR3 bases: TGTGCCACCAGCAGAGATGGAACTAGCGGGAGTGTGCAGTACTTC.

This rearrangement joins TRBV5-1 to TRBJ2-7, with TRBD2 matching over 7 bases. The V and J ends lost 0 bases and 1 base, in that order; junction bases with no gene match: 4. The CDR3 length is 15 residues. Germline V gene data show CDR1 as SGHRS and CDR2 as YFSETQ. CDR3 amino acids: CASSLDAGASYEQYF. Here the CDR3 DNA reads TGCGCCAGCAGCTTGGATGCGGGAGCTTCCTACGAGCAGTACTTC.

The rearrangement links TRBV7-2 to TRBJ2-7, with 9 bases that match TRBD1. The J segment lost 6 bases and the V segment lost 6 bases, leaving 15 bases of the junction unmatched. Germline V gene lookup returns CDR1 SGHTA and CDR2 FQGNSA. This CDR3 has 16 amino acids. As DNA, the CDR3 is TGTGCCAGCAGTTCAGCTGCCGGGACAGGGTTGGGCGAGCAGTACTTC. As protein: CASSSAAGTGLGEQYF.

The V and J genes are TRBV19 and TRBJ1-2; D gene unclear. CDR1 LNHDA and CDR2 SQIVND come from the germline V gene (reference sequence). V shed 3 bases and J shed 0 bases, with 5 bases lying between them. The CDR3 is 13 amino acids. As DNA, the CDR3 is TGTGCCAGTAGTATTTCAGCTAACTATGGCTACACCTTC. Translating gives CASSISANYGYTF.